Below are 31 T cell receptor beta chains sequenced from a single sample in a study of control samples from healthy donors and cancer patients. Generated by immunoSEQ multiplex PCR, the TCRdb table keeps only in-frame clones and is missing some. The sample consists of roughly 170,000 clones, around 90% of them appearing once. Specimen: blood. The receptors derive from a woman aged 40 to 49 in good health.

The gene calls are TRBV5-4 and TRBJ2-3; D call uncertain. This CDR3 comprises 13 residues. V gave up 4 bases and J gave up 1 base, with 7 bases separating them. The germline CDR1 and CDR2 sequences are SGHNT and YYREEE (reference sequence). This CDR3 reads CASSDTGTDTQYF. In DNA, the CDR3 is TGTGCCAGCAGCGATACAGGCACAGATACGCAGTATTTT.

The CDR3 spells CASTTGEDNQPQHF. As DNA, the CDR3 is TGCGCCAGCACCACAGGTGAGGACAATCAGCCCCAGCATTTT. This sequence joins TRBV10-2 and TRBJ1-5, with a possible D match to TRBD1 (5 bases). This CDR3 comprises 14 residues. Germline CDR1 is WSHSY and CDR2 is SAAADI. V was clipped by 7 bases and J by 3 bases, with 13 bases between them.

CDR3 region: CASSPSSGHNNYGYTF. CDR3 nucleotide sequence: TGTGCCAGCAGTCCCTCCTCGGGACACAATAACTATGGCTACACCTTC. V usage is TRBV27 and J usage is TRBJ1-2; possibly TRBD1 for D (6 bases). This CDR3 has 16 amino acids. Germline CDR1 is MNHEY and CDR2 is SMNVEV (reference sequence). Trimming left V 5 bases short and J 1 base short, with 17 bases between.

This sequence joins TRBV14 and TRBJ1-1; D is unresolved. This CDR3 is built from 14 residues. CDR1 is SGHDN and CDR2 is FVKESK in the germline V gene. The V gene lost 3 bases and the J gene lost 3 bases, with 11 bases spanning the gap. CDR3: CASSHHWGDTEAFF. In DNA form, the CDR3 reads TGTGCCAGCAGCCACCACTGGGGAGACACTGAAGCTTTCTTT.

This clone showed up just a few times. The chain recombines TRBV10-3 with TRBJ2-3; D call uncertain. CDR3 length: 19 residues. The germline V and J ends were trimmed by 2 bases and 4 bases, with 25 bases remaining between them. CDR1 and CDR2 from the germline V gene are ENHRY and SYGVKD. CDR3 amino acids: CAISEPLTGSPVRADTQYF. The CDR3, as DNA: TGTGCCATCAGTGAGCCGCTGACCGGGTCCCCGGTTCGAGCAGATACGCAGTATTTT.

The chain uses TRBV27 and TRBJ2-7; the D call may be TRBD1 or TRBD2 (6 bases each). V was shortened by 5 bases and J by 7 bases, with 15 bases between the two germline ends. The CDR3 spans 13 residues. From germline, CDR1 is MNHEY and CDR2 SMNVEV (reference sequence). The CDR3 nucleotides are TGTGCCAGCAGTGGATGGGGGGCGCGTGAGCAGTACTTC. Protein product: CASSGWGAREQYF.

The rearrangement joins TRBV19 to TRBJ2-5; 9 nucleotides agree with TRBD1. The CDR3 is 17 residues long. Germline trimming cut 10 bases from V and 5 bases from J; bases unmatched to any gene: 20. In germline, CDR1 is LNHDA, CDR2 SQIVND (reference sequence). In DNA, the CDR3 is TGTGCCACAGCCTCGGGACAGGGTCTACCCTTGAGCGAGACCCAGTACTTC. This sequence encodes CATASGQGLPLSETQYF.

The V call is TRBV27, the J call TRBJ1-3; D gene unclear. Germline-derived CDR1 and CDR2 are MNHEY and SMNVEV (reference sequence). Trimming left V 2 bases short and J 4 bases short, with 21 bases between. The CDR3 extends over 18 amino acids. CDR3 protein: CASSLDPPGGNLGNTIYF. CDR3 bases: TGTGCCAGCAGTTTAGACCCCCCGGGTGGGAATTTGGGAAACACCATATATTTT.

The CDR3 loop reads CASSVAEKTVSHGYTF. CDR3 sequence (DNA): TGTGCCAGCAGCGTAGCTGAAAAGACGGTGAGCCATGGCTACACCTTC. V is TRBV9 and J is TRBJ1-2; D remains unclear. Germline V gene sequence: CDR1 SGDLS, CDR2 YYNGEE. This CDR3 has 16 residues. The ends were cut back, 0 bases at V and 6 bases at J, with 18 bases in the middle. Using reference TRBV9 and TRBJ1-2 for the parts outside the CDR3, the full variable domain is DSGVTQTPKHLITATGQRVTLRCSPRSGDLSVYWYQQSLDQGLQFLIQYYNGEERAKGNILERFSAQQFPDLHSELNLSSLELGDSALYFCASSVAEKTVSHGYTFGSGTRLTVV.

DNA of the CDR3: TGTGCCAGCAGCCCCGACAGGGAAGAGGACACTGAAGCTTTCTTT. Protein sequence: CASSPDREEDTEAFF. The gene calls are TRBV5-5 and TRBJ1-1, with 7 positions matching TRBD1. Germline assignment: CDR1 SGHKS and CDR2 YYEKEE (reference sequence). J was trimmed by 3 bases and V by 4 bases; bases with no gene match: 9. CDR3 length equals 15 residues.

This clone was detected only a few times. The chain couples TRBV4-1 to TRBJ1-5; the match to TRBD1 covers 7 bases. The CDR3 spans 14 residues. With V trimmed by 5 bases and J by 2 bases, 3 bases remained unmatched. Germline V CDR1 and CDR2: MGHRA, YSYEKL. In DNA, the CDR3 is TGCGCCAGCAGCTCAACAGGGGGCAATCAGCCCCAGCATTTT. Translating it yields CASSSTGGNQPQHF.

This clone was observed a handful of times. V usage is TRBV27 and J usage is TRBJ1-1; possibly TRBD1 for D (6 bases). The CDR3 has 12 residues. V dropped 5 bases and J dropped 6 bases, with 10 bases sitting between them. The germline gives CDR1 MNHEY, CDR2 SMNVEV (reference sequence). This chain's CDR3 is CASSRGAAEAFF. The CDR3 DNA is TGTGCCAGCAGTCGGGGGGCTGCTGAAGCTTTCTTT.

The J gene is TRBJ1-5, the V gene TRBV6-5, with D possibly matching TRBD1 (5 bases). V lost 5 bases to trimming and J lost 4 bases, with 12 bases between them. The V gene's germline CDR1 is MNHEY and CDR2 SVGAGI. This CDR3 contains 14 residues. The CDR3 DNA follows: TGTGCCAGCAGTACACAGGATACTAATCAGCCCCAGCATTTT. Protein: CASSTQDTNQPQHF.

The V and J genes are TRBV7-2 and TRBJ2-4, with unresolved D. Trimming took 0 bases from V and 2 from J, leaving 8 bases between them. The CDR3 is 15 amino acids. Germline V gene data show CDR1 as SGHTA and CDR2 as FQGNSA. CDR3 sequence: CASSLAGVPKNIQYF. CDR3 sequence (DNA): TGTGCCAGCAGCTTAGCAGGCGTACCCAAAAACATTCAGTACTTC.

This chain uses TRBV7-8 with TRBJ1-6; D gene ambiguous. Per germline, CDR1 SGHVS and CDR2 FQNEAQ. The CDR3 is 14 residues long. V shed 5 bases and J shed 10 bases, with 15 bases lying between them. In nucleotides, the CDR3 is TGTGCCAGCAGCCCCCCTGAGGAACCCTCACCCCTCCACTTT. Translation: CASSPPEEPSPLHF.

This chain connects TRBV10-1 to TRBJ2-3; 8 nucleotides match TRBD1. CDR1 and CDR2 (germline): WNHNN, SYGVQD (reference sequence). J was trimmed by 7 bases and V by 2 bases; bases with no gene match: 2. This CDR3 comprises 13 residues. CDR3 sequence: CASSEAGGHTQYF. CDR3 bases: TGCGCCAGCAGTGAGGCAGGGGGCCATACGCAGTATTTT.

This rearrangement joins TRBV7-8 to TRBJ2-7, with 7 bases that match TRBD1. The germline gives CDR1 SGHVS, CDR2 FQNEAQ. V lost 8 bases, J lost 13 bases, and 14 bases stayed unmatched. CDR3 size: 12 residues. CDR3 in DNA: TGTGCCAGCTACAAACCCGGCAGGGGGTCTTACTTC. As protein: CASYKPGRGSYF.

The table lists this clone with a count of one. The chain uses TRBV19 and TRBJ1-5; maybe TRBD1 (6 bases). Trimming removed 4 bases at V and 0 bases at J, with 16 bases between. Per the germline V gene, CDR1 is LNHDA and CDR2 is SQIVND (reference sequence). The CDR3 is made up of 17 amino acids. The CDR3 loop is CASSTEDRTYSNQPQHF. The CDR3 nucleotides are TGTGCCAGTAGTACCGAAGACAGGACCTATAGCAATCAGCCCCAGCATTTT.

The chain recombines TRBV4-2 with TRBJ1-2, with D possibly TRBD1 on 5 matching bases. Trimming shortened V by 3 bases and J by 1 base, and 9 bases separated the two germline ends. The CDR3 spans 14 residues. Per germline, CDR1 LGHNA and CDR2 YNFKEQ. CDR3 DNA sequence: TGTGCCAGCAGCCAGATCCAGGGTAACTATGGCTACACCTTC. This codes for CASSQIQGNYGYTF.

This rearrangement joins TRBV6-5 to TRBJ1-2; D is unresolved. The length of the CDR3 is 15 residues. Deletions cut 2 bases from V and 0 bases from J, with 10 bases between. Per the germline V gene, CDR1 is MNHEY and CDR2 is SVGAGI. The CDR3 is CASSYGLNANYGYTF. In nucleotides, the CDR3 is TGTGCCAGCAGTTACGGGCTGAACGCTAACTATGGCTACACCTTC.

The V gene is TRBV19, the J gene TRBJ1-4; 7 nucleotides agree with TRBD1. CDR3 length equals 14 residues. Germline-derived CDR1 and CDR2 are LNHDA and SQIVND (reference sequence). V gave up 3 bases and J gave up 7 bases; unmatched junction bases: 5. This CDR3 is CASSMRQGVEKLFF. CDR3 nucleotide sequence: TGTGCCAGTAGTATGCGACAGGGAGTTGAAAAACTGTTTTTT.

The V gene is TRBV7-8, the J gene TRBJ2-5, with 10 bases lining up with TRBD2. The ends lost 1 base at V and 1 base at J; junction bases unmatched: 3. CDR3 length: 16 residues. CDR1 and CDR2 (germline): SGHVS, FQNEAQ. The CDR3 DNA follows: TGTGCCAGCAGCTTAGGAGTAGCGGGGGGCCAAGAGACCCAGTACTTC. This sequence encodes CASSLGVAGGQETQYF. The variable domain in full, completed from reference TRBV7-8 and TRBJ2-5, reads GAGVSQSPRYKVAKRGQDVALRCDPISGHVSLFWYQQALGQGPEFLTYFQNEAQLDKSGLPSDRFFAERPEGSVSTLKIQRTQQEDSAVYLCASSLGVAGGQETQYFGPGTRLLVL.

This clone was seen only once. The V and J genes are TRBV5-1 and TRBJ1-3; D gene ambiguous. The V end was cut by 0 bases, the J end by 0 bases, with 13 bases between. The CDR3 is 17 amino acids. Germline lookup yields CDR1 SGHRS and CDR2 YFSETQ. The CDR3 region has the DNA TGCGCCAGCAGCTTGGCCCCAATTCGGGTCTCTGGAAACACCATATATTTT. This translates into CASSLAPIRVSGNTIYF.

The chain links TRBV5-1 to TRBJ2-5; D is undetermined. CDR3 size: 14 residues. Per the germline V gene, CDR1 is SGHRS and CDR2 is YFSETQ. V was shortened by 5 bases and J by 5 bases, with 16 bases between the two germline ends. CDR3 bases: TGCGCCAGCAGACAAGGACCGGATGGGGAGACCCAGTACTTC. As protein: CASRQGPDGETQYF.

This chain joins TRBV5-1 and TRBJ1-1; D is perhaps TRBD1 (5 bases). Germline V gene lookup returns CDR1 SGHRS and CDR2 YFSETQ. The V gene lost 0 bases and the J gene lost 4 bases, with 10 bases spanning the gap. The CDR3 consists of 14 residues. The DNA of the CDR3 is TGCGCCAGCAGCTTGGATTTGGGGGTCACTGAAGCTTTCTTT. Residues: CASSLDLGVTEAFF. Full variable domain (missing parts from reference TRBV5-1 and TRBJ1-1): KAGVTQTPRYLIKTRGQQVTLSCSPISGHRSVSWYQQTPGQGLQFLFEYFSETQRNKGNFPGRFSGRQFSNSRSEMNVSTLELGDSALYLCASSLDLGVTEAFFGQGTRLTVV.

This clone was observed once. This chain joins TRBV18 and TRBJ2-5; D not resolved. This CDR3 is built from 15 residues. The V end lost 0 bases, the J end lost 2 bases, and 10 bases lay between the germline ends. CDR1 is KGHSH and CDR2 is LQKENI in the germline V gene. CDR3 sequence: CASSPPSRAQETQYF. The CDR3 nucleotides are TGTGCCAGCTCACCACCCTCGAGAGCACAAGAGACCCAGTACTTC.

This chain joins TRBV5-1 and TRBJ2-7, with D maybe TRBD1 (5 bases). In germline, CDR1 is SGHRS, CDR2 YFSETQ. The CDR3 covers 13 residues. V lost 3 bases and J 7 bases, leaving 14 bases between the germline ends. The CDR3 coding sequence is TGCGCCAGCAGCTCACAGGTCGAGAGGGAGCAGTACTTC. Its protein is CASSSQVEREQYF.

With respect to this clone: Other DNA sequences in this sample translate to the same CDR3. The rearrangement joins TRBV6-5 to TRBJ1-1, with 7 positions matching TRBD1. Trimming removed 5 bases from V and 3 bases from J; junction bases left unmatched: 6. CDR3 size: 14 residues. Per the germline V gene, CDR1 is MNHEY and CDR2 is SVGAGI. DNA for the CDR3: TGTGCCAGCAGTCGACAGGGTCGGGACACTGAAGCTTTCTTT. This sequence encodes CASSRQGRDTEAFF.

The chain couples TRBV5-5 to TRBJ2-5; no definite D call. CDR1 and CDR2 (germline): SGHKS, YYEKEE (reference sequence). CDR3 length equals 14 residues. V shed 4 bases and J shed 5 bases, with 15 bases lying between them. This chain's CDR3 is CASSRAPAGETQYF. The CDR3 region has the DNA TGTGCCAGCAGCCGGGCGCCAGCCGGGGAGACCCAGTACTTC.

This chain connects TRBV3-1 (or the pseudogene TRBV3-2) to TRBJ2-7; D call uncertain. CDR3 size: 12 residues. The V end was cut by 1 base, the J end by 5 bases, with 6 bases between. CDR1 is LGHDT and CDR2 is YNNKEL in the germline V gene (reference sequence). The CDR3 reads CASSQGMHEQYF. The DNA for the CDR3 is TGTGCCAGCAGCCAAGGTATGCACGAGCAGTACTTC.

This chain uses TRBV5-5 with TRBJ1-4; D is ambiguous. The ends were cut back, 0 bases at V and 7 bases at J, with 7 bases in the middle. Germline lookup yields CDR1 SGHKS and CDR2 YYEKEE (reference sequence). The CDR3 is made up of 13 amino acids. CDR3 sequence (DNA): TGTGCCAGCAGCTTGGAGTCTATTGAAAAACTGTTTTTT. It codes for CASSLESIEKLFF.